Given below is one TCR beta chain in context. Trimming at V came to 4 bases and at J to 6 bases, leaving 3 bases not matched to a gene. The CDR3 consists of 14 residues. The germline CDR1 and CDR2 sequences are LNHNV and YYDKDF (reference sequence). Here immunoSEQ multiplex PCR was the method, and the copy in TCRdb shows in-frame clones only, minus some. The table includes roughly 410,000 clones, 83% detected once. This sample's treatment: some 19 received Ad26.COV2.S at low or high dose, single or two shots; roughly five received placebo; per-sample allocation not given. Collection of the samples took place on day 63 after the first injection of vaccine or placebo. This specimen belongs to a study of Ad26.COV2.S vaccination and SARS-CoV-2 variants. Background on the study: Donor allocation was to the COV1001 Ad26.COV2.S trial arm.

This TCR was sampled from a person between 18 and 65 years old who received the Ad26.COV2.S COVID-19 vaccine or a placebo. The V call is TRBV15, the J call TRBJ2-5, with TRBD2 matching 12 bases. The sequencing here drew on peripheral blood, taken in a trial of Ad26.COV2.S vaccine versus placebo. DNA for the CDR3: TGTGCCACCAGCACTACTAGCGGGGGGAAGACCCAGTACTTC. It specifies CATSTTSGGKTQYF.